The clone carrying this T cell receptor beta chain has more than one count but fewer than ten. The antigen is not known. This CDR3 comprises 15 residues. The V end was cut by 1 base, the J end by 5 bases, with 15 bases between. Germline CDR1 and CDR2: SGHRS and YFSETQ. The data belong to a study of shared clonotypes between healthy human individuals. Notes on the study in general: The study found lower generation probabilities in non-shared clonotypes than in those shared by all four donors.

Genomic DNA of every subset was divided equally among multiple immunoSEQ plates. Produced via immunoSEQ multiplex PCR; TCRdb's table is partial and in-frame only. Found here are 2 million to 3 million clones, 93% of them singletons; the top ten hold about 0.34%. Sequencing was carried out using naive CD4+ T cells from PBMCs. Described subset: CD45RA+ positively selected. The rearrangement links TRBV5-1 to TRBJ1-1, with D possibly being TRBD1 (6 bases). The receptor was isolated from a man aged 18 to 29 in good health. Some clones in this sample may be carry-over from other donors' samples. This CDR3 is CASSLLGAPGTEAFF. CDR3 DNA sequence: TGCGCCAGCAGCTTGCTGGGGGCGCCAGGAACTGAAGCTTTCTTT.